Listed below are T cell receptor beta chains from one sample, sequenced in a study of shared clonotypes between healthy human individuals. TCRdb's copy holds only in-frame clones and misses some; the assay was immunoSEQ multiplex PCR. The sample shows roughly 2.2 million clones, about 90% of them seen only once. Sequences were obtained from naive CD4+ T cells from PBMCs. These receptors were obtained from a man aged 18 to 29 in good health. Some clones in this sample may be carry-over from other donors' samples. The CDR3 runs from the conserved cysteine through the conserved F or W. The order of the fields is CDR3 length, clone size, D gene, J gene, V gene, CDR3 protein, CDR3 DNA. D genes are given only for firm matches. Clone size is stated in some rows and not others, as once, few, many or a class when expanded.

len: 13
abundance: NA
d_gene: NA
j_gene: TRBJ1-1
v_gene: TRBV2
CDR3aa: CASSEEQNTEAFF
CDR3nt: TGTGCCAGCAGTGAAGAGCAGAACACTGAAGCTTTCTTT

len: 11
abundance: NA
d_gene: NA
j_gene: TRBJ1-5
v_gene: TRBV6-5
CDR3aa: CAPKSEQPQHF
CDR3nt: TGTGCCCCCAAATCGGAGCAGCCCCAGCATTTT

len: 14
abundance: NA
d_gene: TRBD1
j_gene: TRBJ1-2
v_gene: TRBV28
CDR3aa: CASKGQGVVYGYTF
CDR3nt: TGTGCCAGCAAGGGACAGGGGGTGGTCTATGGCTACACCTTC

len: 14
abundance: NA
d_gene: NA
j_gene: TRBJ1-3
v_gene: TRBV25-1
CDR3aa: CASSVGGSGNTIYF
CDR3nt: TGTGCCAGCAGTGTGGGGGGGTCCGGAAACACCATATATTTT

len: 12
abundance: NA
d_gene: NA
j_gene: TRBJ2-3
v_gene: TRBV11-3
CDR3aa: CASSLGPDTQYF
CDR3nt: TGTGCCAGCAGCTTGGGGCCAGATACGCAGTATTTT

len: 15
abundance: NA
d_gene: NA
j_gene: TRBJ1-1
v_gene: TRBV30
CDR3aa: CAWSRLRDRNTEAFF
CDR3nt: TGTGCCTGGAGTCGACTCAGGGACCGGAACACTGAAGCTTTCTTT

len: 17
abundance: NA
d_gene: NA
j_gene: TRBJ1-1
v_gene: TRBV28
CDR3aa: CASNSVRAGPLGTEAFF
CDR3nt: TGTGCCAGCAACTCAGTCCGGGCAGGGCCCCTAGGCACTGAAGCTTTCTTT

len: 12
abundance: NA
d_gene: NA
j_gene: TRBJ2-1
v_gene: TRBV30
CDR3aa: CAWSQTGNEQFF
CDR3nt: TGTGCCTGGAGCCAAACCGGGAATGAGCAGTTCTTC

len: 15
abundance: NA
d_gene: NA
j_gene: TRBJ1-4
v_gene: TRBV5-1
CDR3aa: CASSPRPGTNEKLFF
CDR3nt: TGCGCCAGCAGCCCCCGACCGGGCACTAATGAAAAACTGTTTTTT

len: 13
abundance: NA
d_gene: TRBD1
j_gene: TRBJ1-6
v_gene: TRBV27
CDR3aa: CASSLGQGLPLHF
CDR3nt: TGTGCCAGCAGTCTGGGACAGGGACTGCCCCTCCACTTT

len: 16
abundance: NA
d_gene: NA
j_gene: TRBJ2-2
v_gene: TRBV7-3
CDR3aa: CASSSDSTRWSGELFF
CDR3nt: TGTGCCAGCAGCTCAGACAGTACCCGGTGGTCCGGGGAGCTGTTTTTT

len: 14
abundance: NA
d_gene: TRBD1
j_gene: TRBJ2-7
v_gene: TRBV6-5
CDR3aa: CASSYDRGPYEQYF
CDR3nt: TGTGCCAGCAGTTACGACAGGGGCCCATACGAGCAGTACTTC

len: 16
abundance: NA
d_gene: NA
j_gene: TRBJ1-3
v_gene: TRBV7-2
CDR3aa: CASSLGVGSSGNTIYF
CDR3nt: TGTGCCAGCAGCTTAGGGGTGGGGAGCTCTGGAAACACCATATATTTT

len: 15
abundance: NA
d_gene: TRBD1
j_gene: TRBJ2-2
v_gene: TRBV5-1
CDR3aa: CASSSRTGMNGELFF
CDR3nt: TGCGCCAGCAGCTCACGGACAGGGATGAACGGGGAGCTGTTTTTT

len: 16
abundance: NA
d_gene: NA
j_gene: TRBJ2-7
v_gene: TRBV9
CDR3aa: CASSVAPSGSPREQYF
CDR3nt: TGTGCCAGCAGCGTAGCCCCCAGCGGGTCCCCCCGCGAGCAGTACTTC

len: 17
abundance: NA
d_gene: TRBD2
j_gene: TRBJ2-1
v_gene: TRBV6-1
CDR3aa: CASSVWGGAGAYNEQFF
CDR3nt: TGTGCCAGCAGTGTTTGGGGGGGAGCGGGGGCCTACAATGAGCAGTTCTTC

len: 18
abundance: NA
d_gene: TRBD2
j_gene: TRBJ2-2
v_gene: TRBV9
CDR3aa: CASSVAPSGREGTGELFF
CDR3nt: TGTGCCAGCAGCGTAGCCCCTAGCGGGCGAGAGGGAACCGGGGAGCTGTTTTTT

len: 12
abundance: NA
d_gene: NA
j_gene: TRBJ2-7
v_gene: TRBV28
CDR3aa: CASKTGIGEQYF
CDR3nt: TGTGCCAGCAAGACGGGGATAGGCGAGCAGTACTTC

len: 14
abundance: NA
d_gene: NA
j_gene: TRBJ2-2
v_gene: TRBV28
CDR3aa: CASIIGARTGELFF
CDR3nt: TGTGCCAGCATCATCGGGGCGAGGACCGGGGAGCTGTTTTTT

len: 14
abundance: NA
d_gene: NA
j_gene: TRBJ2-3
v_gene: TRBV7-9
CDR3aa: CASSATGSTDTQYF
CDR3nt: TGTGCCAGCAGCGCCACGGGGAGCACAGATACGCAGTATTTT

len: 15
abundance: NA
d_gene: NA
j_gene: TRBJ1-2
v_gene: TRBV7-9
CDR3aa: CASSSDRGANYGYTF
CDR3nt: TGTGCCAGCAGCTCGGACAGAGGAGCTAACTATGGCTACACCTTC

len: 14
abundance: NA
d_gene: TRBD1
j_gene: TRBJ2-7
v_gene: TRBV7-9
CDR3aa: CASSEGTGNREQYF
CDR3nt: TGTGCCAGCAGCGAAGGGACAGGGAATCGCGAGCAGTACTTC

len: 14
abundance: once
d_gene: TRBD1
j_gene: TRBJ1-1
v_gene: TRBV28
CDR3aa: CASSSGGGGTEAFF
CDR3nt: TGTGCCAGCAGTTCAGGGGGCGGGGGCACTGAAGCTTTCTTT

len: 15
abundance: NA
d_gene: TRBD2
j_gene: TRBJ2-1
v_gene: TRBV10-1
CDR3aa: CASSVREGRINEQFF
CDR3nt: TGCGCCAGCAGTGTCCGGGAGGGCCGGATAAATGAGCAGTTCTTC

len: 14
abundance: NA
d_gene: NA
j_gene: TRBJ2-1
v_gene: TRBV5-1
CDR3aa: CASNNQAGTNEQFF
CDR3nt: TGCGCCAGCAACAACCAGGCAGGGACCAATGAGCAGTTCTTC

len: 15
abundance: NA
d_gene: NA
j_gene: TRBJ1-5
v_gene: TRBV7-8
CDR3aa: CASSLAGGSNQPQHF
CDR3nt: TGTGCCAGCAGCTTAGCAGGGGGAAGCAATCAGCCCCAGCATTTT

len: 17
abundance: NA
d_gene: TRBD2
j_gene: TRBJ2-1
v_gene: TRBV30
CDR3aa: CAWSPLGLAGGGDEQFF
CDR3nt: TGTGCCTGGAGTCCATTAGGACTAGCGGGAGGGGGCGATGAGCAGTTCTTC

len: 16
abundance: NA
d_gene: NA
j_gene: TRBJ1-1
v_gene: TRBV27
CDR3aa: CASSLFSHPGDTEAFF
CDR3nt: TGTGCCAGCAGTTTATTTTCTCATCCGGGCGACACTGAAGCTTTCTTT

len: 11
abundance: NA
d_gene: NA
j_gene: TRBJ1-5
v_gene: TRBV6-4
CDR3aa: CASTIIPPQHF
CDR3nt: TGTGCCAGCACCATTATTCCGCCCCAGCATTTT

len: 15
abundance: NA
d_gene: NA
j_gene: TRBJ2-1
v_gene: TRBV7-2
CDR3aa: CASSLGSETYNEQFF
CDR3nt: TGTGCCAGCAGCTTAGGGAGCGAGACCTACAATGAGCAGTTCTTC

len: 15
abundance: NA
d_gene: TRBD1
j_gene: TRBJ1-2
v_gene: TRBV6-1
CDR3aa: CASSGLTGPNYGYTF
CDR3nt: TGTGCCAGCAGTGGGCTGACAGGGCCCAACTATGGCTACACCTTC

len: 14
abundance: NA
d_gene: NA
j_gene: TRBJ1-1
v_gene: TRBV28
CDR3aa: CASSYPDRVTEAFF
CDR3nt: TGTGCCAGCAGTTACCCGGATAGAGTCACTGAAGCTTTCTTT

len: 13
abundance: NA
d_gene: NA
j_gene: TRBJ1-2
v_gene: TRBV18
CDR3aa: CASSPSSDYGYTF
CDR3nt: TGTGCCAGCTCACCAAGCAGCGACTATGGCTACACCTTC

len: 16
abundance: NA
d_gene: NA
j_gene: TRBJ1-1
v_gene: TRBV9
CDR3aa: CASSLGLEGRRTEAFF
CDR3nt: TGTGCCAGCAGCCTGGGGTTAGAGGGGAGGCGAACTGAAGCTTTCTTT

len: 14
abundance: once
d_gene: NA
j_gene: TRBJ2-2
v_gene: TRBV7-9
CDR3aa: CASSRESGTGELFF
CDR3nt: TGTGCCAGCTCTCGGGAGAGCGGCACCGGGGAGCTGTTTTTT